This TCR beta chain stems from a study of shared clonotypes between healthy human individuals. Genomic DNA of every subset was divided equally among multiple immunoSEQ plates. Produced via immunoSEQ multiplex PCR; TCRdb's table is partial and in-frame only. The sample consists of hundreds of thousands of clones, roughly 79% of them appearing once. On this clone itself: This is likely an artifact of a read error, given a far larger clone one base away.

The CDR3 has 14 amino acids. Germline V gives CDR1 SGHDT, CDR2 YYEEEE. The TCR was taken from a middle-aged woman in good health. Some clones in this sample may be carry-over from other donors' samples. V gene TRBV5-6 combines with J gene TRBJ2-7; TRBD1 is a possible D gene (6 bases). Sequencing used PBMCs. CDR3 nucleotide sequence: TGTGCCGGCAGCTATCAGCAGGGGCCCTACGAGCAGTACTTC. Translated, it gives CAGSYQQGPYEQYF.